The next 18 T cell receptor beta chains were all read from a single sample in a study of PD-L1 blockade in urothelial cancer. The table came from immunoSEQ multiplex PCR; TCRdb's copy has only in-frame clones and leaves some out. This sample has 50,000 or so clones, with about 86% found just once. The time point denotes: pretreatment peripheral blood. Sequencing used PBMCs, obtained around atezolizumab (anti-PD-L1) treatment. The receptors here all came from a man aged 60 to 69 with urothelial cancer.

This clone was observed once. The junction departs from germline at one end; a sequencing error may be responsible. The rearrangement joins TRBV6-5 to TRBJ2-2, with D possibly matching TRBD2 (6 bases). CDR3 length equals 12 residues. The germline V gene has CDR1 MNHEY and CDR2 SVGAGI. The CDR3 DNA follows: TGTGCCAGCAGCGACATTACCGGGGGGCTGTTTTTT. Amino acids: CASSDITGGLFF.

This chain uses TRBV5-1 with TRBJ2-5; 9 bases line up with TRBD1. Germline trimming cut 7 bases from V and 3 bases from J; bases unmatched to any gene: 7. Germline V lookup: CDR1 SGHRS, CDR2 YFSETQ. CDR3 length: 14 residues. The CDR3 sequence: CASATGGAEETQYF. The CDR3 nucleotides are TGCGCCAGCGCCACAGGGGGCGCCGAAGAGACCCAGTACTTC.

This clone was observed a handful of times. J is TRBJ1-2 and V is TRBV30; D gene ambiguous. V was trimmed by 4 bases and J by 6 bases, leaving 3 bases between them. Germline CDR1 and CDR2: GTSNPN and SVGIG (reference sequence). The CDR3 is made up of 9 amino acids. CDR3 loop: CAWTDGYTF. For the CDR3, the DNA is TGTGCCTGGACCGATGGCTACACCTTC.

This rearrangement joins TRBV5-6 to TRBJ1-1, with a tentative D call TRBD1 (5 bases). From germline, CDR1 is SGHDT and CDR2 YYEEEE. Trimming cost V 4 bases and J 4 bases, with 20 bases left between them. The CDR3 loop spans 16 amino acids. CDR3 nucleotide sequence: TGTGCCAGCAGCCCCCAGACAGCGAATCTGGGCACTGAAGCTTTCTTT. Residues: CASSPQTANLGTEAFF.

The chain joins TRBV6-4 to TRBJ2-3; possibly TRBD1 for D (6 bases). The CDR3 sequence is 15 residues long. In germline, CDR1 is MRHNA, CDR2 SNTAGT. V gave up 6 bases and J gave up 1 base, with 14 bases separating them. The CDR3: CASSRQVFGTDTQYF. CDR3 bases: TGTGCCAGCAGCCGACAGGTTTTTGGCACAGATACGCAGTATTTT.

The V and J genes are TRBV7-2 and TRBJ2-4; TRBD2 is a possible D gene (6 bases). The CDR3 extends over 16 amino acids. V lost 1 base, J lost 0 bases, and 10 bases lay in between. CDR1 and CDR2 from the germline V gene are SGHTA and FQGNSA. The CDR3 reads CASSLGGRLAKNIQYF. The CDR3 DNA sequence: TGTGCCAGCAGCTTAGGAGGGAGGCTAGCCAAAAACATTCAGTACTTC.

The chain carries TRBV5-1 and TRBJ2-1; D not resolved. The CDR3 loop spans 13 amino acids. Germline lookup yields CDR1 SGHRS and CDR2 YFSETQ. V was trimmed by 7 bases and J by 4 bases, leaving 12 bases between them. For the CDR3, the DNA is TGCGCCAGCGCGCGACTTGGGTACAATGAGCAGTTCTTC. This translates into CASARLGYNEQFF. The full variable domain, rest sourced from reference TRBV5-1 and TRBJ2-1, is KAGVTQTPRYLIKTRGQQVTLSCSPISGHRSVSWYQQTPGQGLQFLFEYFSETQRNKGNFPGRFSGRQFSNSRSEMNVSTLELGDSALYLCASARLGYNEQFFGPGTRLTVL.

The chain recombines TRBV11-2 with TRBJ2-7; the D gene is possibly TRBD1 (5 bases). Trimming removed 1 base from V and 0 bases from J, with 7 bases in between. Germline values: CDR1 SGHAT, CDR2 FQNNGV. The CDR3 is made up of 14 amino acids. In nucleotides, the CDR3 is TGTGCCAGCAGCTTAGGCAGGGTCTCCTACGAGCAGTACTTC. Protein sequence: CASSLGRVSYEQYF.

This clone was detected only once. CDR3 bases: TGTGCCAGCAGCGGATCCGGGACAGGCAAGCAGTACTTC. Its protein is CASSGSGTGKQYF. V usage is TRBV11-1 and J usage is TRBJ2-7; 8 bases agree with TRBD1. In germline, CDR1 is SGHAT, CDR2 FQDESV (reference sequence). The CDR3 is made up of 13 amino acids. With 5 bases clipped from V and 8 bases from J, the junction kept 8 bases outside the gene matches.

This chain uses TRBV20-1 with TRBJ2-3; a weak D match, TRBD2 (5 bases). V lost 7 bases to trimming and J lost 8 bases, with 13 bases between them. CDR1 and CDR2 (germline): DFQATT, SNEGSKA (reference sequence). This CDR3 is built from 11 residues. The CDR3 loop is CSGRELATQYF. For the CDR3, the DNA is TGCAGTGGTCGGGAACTTGCTACGCAGTATTTT.

V usage is TRBV4-2 and J usage is TRBJ2-3; 10 bases are shared with TRBD2. J lost 3 bases, V lost 1 base, and 7 bases had no gene match. Per germline, CDR1 LGHNA and CDR2 YNFKEQ. CDR3 size: 17 residues. The CDR3 nucleotides read TGTGCCAGCAGCCAAGTCGCTAGCGGGGGCGGGACAGATACGCAGTATTTT. This translates into CASSQVASGGGTDTQYF.

The rearrangement uses TRBV30 and TRBJ2-3; 7 bases fit TRBD2. The CDR3 length is 15 residues. Germline loops: CDR1 GTSNPN, CDR2 SVGIG (reference sequence). J lost 2 bases, V lost 1 base, and 6 bases had no gene match. The CDR3 DNA is TGTGCCTGGAGTGGGGCTAGCGGCTACACAGATACGCAGTATTTT. Protein product: CAWSGASGYTDTQYF.

In its sample, this clone was seen a few times. This chain uses TRBV28 with TRBJ1-6, with D perhaps matching TRBD1 (6 bases). The CDR3 is 17 residues long. Germline V lookup: CDR1 MDHEN, CDR2 SYDVKM. Trimming stripped 3 bases from V and 3 bases from J, with 15 bases between. The DNA for the CDR3 is TGTGCCAGCAGTTTCATCGACCAGGGGTTCTATAATTCACCCCTCCACTTT. It codes for CASSFIDQGFYNSPLHF.

The chain links TRBV7-2 to TRBJ2-7, with 7 bases matching TRBD2. J was trimmed by 5 bases and V by 1 base; bases with no gene match: 14. The CDR3 spans 17 residues. The germline V gene encodes CDR1 SGHTA and CDR2 FQGNSA. The CDR3 loop reads CASSLVGAGAMWNEQYF. The CDR3 DNA follows: TGTGCCAGCAGCTTAGTTGGCGCGGGAGCGATGTGGAACGAGCAGTACTTC.

The rearrangement joins TRBV11-2 to TRBJ2-1; D remains unclear. V was pared by 2 bases and J by 1 base, with 9 bases between. Germline CDR1 SGHAT, CDR2 FQNNGV. The CDR3 covers 15 residues. The CDR3 here is CASSLIRSSYNEQFF. CDR3 DNA sequence: TGTGCCAGCAGCTTAATCAGATCGTCCTACAATGAGCAGTTCTTC.

J is TRBJ1-2 and V is TRBV9; no definite D call. CDR1 and CDR2 (germline): SGDLS, YYNGEE. The CDR3 totals 13 residues. Trimming pared 5 bases from V and 3 bases from J, leaving 11 bases between. The CDR3 loop is CASRDGSHYGYTF. CDR3 sequence (DNA): TGTGCCAGCAGGGACGGGAGTCACTATGGCTACACCTTC.

A word on this clone: Other DNA sequences in the same sample also yield this CDR3. V usage is TRBV7-9 and J usage is TRBJ1-2; TRBD1 is a possible D gene (6 bases). CDR1 and CDR2 from the germline V gene are SEHNR and FQNEAQ (reference sequence). V dropped 3 bases and J dropped 6 bases, with 8 bases sitting between them. CDR3 length: 12 amino acids. CDR3 residues: CASSFNRDGYTF. The CDR3 bases are TGTGCCAGCAGCTTCAACAGGGATGGCTACACCTTC.

In its sample, this clone was seen once. V is TRBV21-1 and J is TRBJ2-7; the table calls TRBD1, which could not be checked here. TRBV21-1 is described as a pseudogene. The CDR3 totals 17 residues. The CDR3 spells CASSTPEDRAPSGEQYF. The CDR3 DNA reads TGTGCCAGCAGCACCCCAGAAGACAGGGCCCCATCGGGGGAGCAGTACTTC.